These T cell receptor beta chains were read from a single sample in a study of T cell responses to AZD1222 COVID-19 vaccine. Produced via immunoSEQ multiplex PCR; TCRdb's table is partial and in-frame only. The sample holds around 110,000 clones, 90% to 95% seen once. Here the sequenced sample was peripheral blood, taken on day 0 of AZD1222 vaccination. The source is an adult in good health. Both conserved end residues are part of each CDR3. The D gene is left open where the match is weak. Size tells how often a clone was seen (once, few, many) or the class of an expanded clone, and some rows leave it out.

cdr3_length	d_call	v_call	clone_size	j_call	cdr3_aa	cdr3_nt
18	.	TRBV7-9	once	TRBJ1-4	CASSLAGQYLTVNEKLFF	TGTGCCAGCAGCTTAGCGGGACAATACCTGACGGTAAATGAAAAACTGTTTTTT
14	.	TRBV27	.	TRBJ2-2	CASSFIGGPGELFF	TGTGCCAGCAGTTTCATCGGGGGTCCTGGGGAGCTGTTTTTT
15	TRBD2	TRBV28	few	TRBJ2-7	CASRGGGGRAYEQYF	TGTGCCAGCAGGGGCGGAGGCGGGAGGGCCTACGAGCAGTACTTC
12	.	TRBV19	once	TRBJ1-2	CASSSRGRGYTF	TGTGCCAGTAGTAGCCGGGGACGGGGCTACACCTTC
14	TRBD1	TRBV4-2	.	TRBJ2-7	CASSQAGTEYEQYF	TGTGCCAGCAGCCAAGCCGGGACAGAGTACGAGCAGTACTTC
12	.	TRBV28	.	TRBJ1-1	CASSGRLTEAFF	TGTGCCAGCAGTGGTAGACTCACTGAAGCTTTCTTT
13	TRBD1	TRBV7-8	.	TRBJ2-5	CASSLGTGETQYF	TGTGCCAGCAGCTTAGGGACAGGGGAGACCCAGTACTTC
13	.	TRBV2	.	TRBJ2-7	CASSYQGNGEQYF	TGTGCCAGCTCTTACCAGGGAAACGGCGAGCAGTACTTC
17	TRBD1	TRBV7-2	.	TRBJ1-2	CASSRLLTGPEIYGYTF	TGTGCCAGCAGCCGCCTATTGACAGGGCCGGAGATTTATGGCTACACCTTC
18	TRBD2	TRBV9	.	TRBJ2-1	CASSVHDYLAGGPVEQFF	TGTGCCAGCAGCGTGCACGACTACCTAGCGGGAGGGCCCGTTGAGCAGTTCTTC
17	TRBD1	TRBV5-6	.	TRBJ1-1	CASSFFYADRVGTEAFF	TGTGCCAGCAGCTTTTTTTACGCGGACAGGGTAGGGACTGAAGCTTTCTTT
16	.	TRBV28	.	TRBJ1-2	CASSVSGQLFNYGYTF	TGTGCCAGCAGTGTGTCCGGACAGCTTTTTAACTATGGCTACACCTTC
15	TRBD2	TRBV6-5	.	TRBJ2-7	CASSYSASGTYEQYF	TGTGCCAGCAGTTACTCGGCTAGCGGGACCTACGAGCAGTACTTC
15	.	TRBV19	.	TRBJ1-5	CASNSLSGVNQPQHF	TGTGCCAGTAACAGCCTCTCGGGCGTCAATCAGCCCCAGCATTTT
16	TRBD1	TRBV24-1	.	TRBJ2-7	CATSGRSGQGFYEQYF	TGTGCCACCAGTGGGAGGTCGGGACAGGGCTTTTACGAGCAGTACTTC
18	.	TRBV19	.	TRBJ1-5	CASSIDRPFGKGRQPQHF	TGTGCCAGTAGTATAGATAGGCCCTTCGGGAAAGGACGTCAGCCCCAGCATTTT
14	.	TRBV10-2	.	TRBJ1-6	CASSPTGYNSPLHF	TGCGCCAGCAGCCCGACAGGCTATAATTCACCCCTCCACTTT
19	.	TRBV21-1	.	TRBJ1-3	CASSKALRAGALGGNTIYF	TGTGCCAGCAGCAAAGCGCTCCGAGCAGGGGCTCTAGGCGGAAACACCATATATTTT
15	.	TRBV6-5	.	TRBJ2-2	CASRASPTGGGELFF	TGTGCCAGCAGGGCTAGCCCCACTGGAGGCGGGGAGCTGTTTTTT
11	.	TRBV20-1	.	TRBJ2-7	CSARARYEQYF	TGCAGTGCTAGGGCTAGGTACGAGCAGTACTTC
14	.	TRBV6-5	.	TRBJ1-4	CASSYTGINEKLFF	TGTGCCAGCAGTTACACGGGAATTAATGAAAAACTGTTTTTT
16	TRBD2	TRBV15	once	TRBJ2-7	CATSRDRTSGIHAQYF	TGTGCCACCAGCAGAGATAGGACTAGCGGGATCCACGCGCAGTACTTC
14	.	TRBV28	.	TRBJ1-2	CASSLRGGRGGYTF	TGTGCCAGCAGTTTACGCGGCGGGAGAGGTGGCTACACCTTC
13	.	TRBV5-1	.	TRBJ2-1	CASSLGQGGEQFF	TGCGCCAGCAGCTTGGGGCAGGGGGGTGAGCAGTTCTTC
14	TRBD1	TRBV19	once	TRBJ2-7	CASSTQGAHYEQYF	TGTGCCAGTAGTACACAGGGGGCCCACTACGAGCAGTACTTC
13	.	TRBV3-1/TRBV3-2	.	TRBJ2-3	CASRPSPGDTQYF	TGTGCCAGCAGACCCTCTCCCGGGGATACGCAGTATTTT
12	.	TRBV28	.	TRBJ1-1	CASTKSIREAFF	TGTGCCAGCACCAAAAGCATACGGGAAGCTTTCTTT
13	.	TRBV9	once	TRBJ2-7	CASSVGTALEQYF	TGTGCCAGCAGCGTAGGGACAGCCCTCGAGCAGTACTTC
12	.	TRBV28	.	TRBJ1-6	CASSPTAIPLHF	TGTGCCAGCAGCCCCACCGCGATCCCCCTCCACTTT
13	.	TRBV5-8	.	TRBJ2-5	CASSRTASETQYF	TGTGCCAGCAGCCGGACTGCTTCAGAGACCCAGTACTTC
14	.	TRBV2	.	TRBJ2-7	CATAVRLGSYEQYF	TGTGCCACCGCTGTCCGGTTGGGGTCCTACGAGCAGTACTTC
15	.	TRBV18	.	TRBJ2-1	CASSPPLRAYNEQFF	TGTGCCAGCTCACCACCGCTTAGAGCCTACAATGAGCAGTTCTTC
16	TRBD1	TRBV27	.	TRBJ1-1	CASSSSQQGRGAEAFF	TGTGCCAGCAGTTCCTCCCAACAGGGGAGAGGGGCTGAAGCTTTCTTT
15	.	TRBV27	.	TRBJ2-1	CASSLSGPEPLNAFF	TGTGCCAGCAGTCTAAGCGGCCCTGAACCCCTGAACGCGTTCTTC
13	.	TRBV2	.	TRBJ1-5	CASSEALRGVVHF	TGTGCCAGCAGTGAAGCGCTTAGAGGGGTGGTGCATTTT
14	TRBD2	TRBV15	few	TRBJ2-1	CATRGSGTYNEQFF	TGTGCCACCAGAGGGAGCGGGACCTACAATGAGCAGTTCTTC
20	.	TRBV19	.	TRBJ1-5	CASSIDPGRDPSPSNQPQHF	TGTGCCAGTAGTATAGATCCCGGGCGGGACCCGTCTCCTAGCAATCAGCCCCAGCATTTT
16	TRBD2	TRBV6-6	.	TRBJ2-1	CASRRFSGRLKNEQFF	TGTGCCAGCAGACGGTTTAGCGGGAGACTGAAAAATGAGCAGTTCTTC
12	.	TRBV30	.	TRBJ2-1	CAWSVLGTEQFF	TGTGCCTGGAGTGTACTTGGGACTGAGCAGTTCTTC
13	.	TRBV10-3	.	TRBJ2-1	CANAASSYNEQFF	TGTGCCAACGCCGCTAGCTCCTACAATGAGCAGTTCTTC
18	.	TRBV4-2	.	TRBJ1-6	CASSQDGNTRVYNSPLHF	TGTGCCAGCAGCCAAGATGGGAATACCCGGGTCTATAATTCACCCCTCCACTTT
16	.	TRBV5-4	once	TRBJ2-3	CASSAGRTSSTDTQYF	TGTGCCAGCAGCGCGGGACGGACGTCGAGCACAGATACGCAGTATTTT
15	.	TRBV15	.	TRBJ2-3	CATSKILALVDTQYF	TGTGCCACCAGCAAAATACTAGCCCTGGTAGATACGCAGTATTTT
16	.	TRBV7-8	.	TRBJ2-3	CASSLYGTPPTDTQYF	TGTGCCAGCAGCTTATATGGGACCCCCCCCACAGATACGCAGTATTTT